The clone carrying this T cell receptor (beta chain) has more than one count but fewer than ten. Its antigen remains unknown. The data stem from a study of response to subunit inactivated influenza vaccine. Study findings and constraints: With each seasonal influenza vaccination, the authors suggested, few new T cells are recruited.

TCRdb re-derived calls from the RT-PCR reads in MiXCR, one entry per CDR3 protein. The table lists under 850,000 distinct CDR3 sequences, about 18% of them singletons. Trimming removed 0 bases at V and 4 bases at J, with 15 bases between. CDR1 is DFQATT and CDR2 is SNEGSKA in the germline V gene (reference sequence). The CDR3 is made up of 15 amino acids. The sequenced sample was PBMCs from blood, obtained more than 4 days after vaccination. The receptor was derived from a man between 50 and 59 years old who received an inactivated influenza vaccine. The rearrangement uses TRBV20-1 and TRBJ1-2; D gene uncertain. In nucleotides, the CDR3 is TGCAGTGCTAGAGATCGGGAACCCGAGAGCTATGGCTACACCTTC. Protein sequence: CSARDREPESYGYTF.